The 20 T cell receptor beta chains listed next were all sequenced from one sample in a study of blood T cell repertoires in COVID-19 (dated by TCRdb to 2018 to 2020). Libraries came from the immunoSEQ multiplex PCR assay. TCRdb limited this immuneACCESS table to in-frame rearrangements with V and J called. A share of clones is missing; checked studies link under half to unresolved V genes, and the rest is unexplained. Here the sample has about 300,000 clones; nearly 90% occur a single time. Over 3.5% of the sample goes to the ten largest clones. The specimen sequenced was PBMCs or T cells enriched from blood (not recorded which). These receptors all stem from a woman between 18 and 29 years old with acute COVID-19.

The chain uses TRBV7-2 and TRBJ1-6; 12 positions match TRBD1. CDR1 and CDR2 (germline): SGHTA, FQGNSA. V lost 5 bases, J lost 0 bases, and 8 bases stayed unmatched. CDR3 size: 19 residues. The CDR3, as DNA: TGTGCCAGCAGCATGGGACAGGGGGCCATGAGCTCCTATAATTCACCCCTCCACTTT. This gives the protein CASSMGQGAMSSYNSPLHF.

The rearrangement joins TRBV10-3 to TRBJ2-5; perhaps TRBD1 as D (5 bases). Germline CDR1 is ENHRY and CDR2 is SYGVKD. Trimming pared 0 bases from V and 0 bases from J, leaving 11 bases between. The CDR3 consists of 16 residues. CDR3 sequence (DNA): TGTGCCATCAGTGAGTCCTCAGGGAAAAACCAAGAGACCCAGTACTTC. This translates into CAISESSGKNQETQYF.

CDR3 region: CASGFGLAGHDEQFF. The CDR3 nucleotides are TGTGCTAGTGGTTTCGGACTAGCGGGACACGATGAGCAGTTCTTC. The chain carries TRBV12-5 and TRBJ2-1; TRBD2 agrees at 12 bases. The V gene's germline CDR1 is LGHNT and CDR2 FRNRAP. Trimming took 3 bases from V and 8 from J; bases not matched to a gene: 5. The CDR3 contains 15 residues.

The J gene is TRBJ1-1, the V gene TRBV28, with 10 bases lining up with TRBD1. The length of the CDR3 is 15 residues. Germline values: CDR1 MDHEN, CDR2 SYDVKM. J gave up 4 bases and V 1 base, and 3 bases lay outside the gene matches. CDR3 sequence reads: CASSLLGQGGTEAFF. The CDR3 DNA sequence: TGTGCCAGCAGTTTATTAGGACAGGGGGGCACTGAAGCTTTCTTT.

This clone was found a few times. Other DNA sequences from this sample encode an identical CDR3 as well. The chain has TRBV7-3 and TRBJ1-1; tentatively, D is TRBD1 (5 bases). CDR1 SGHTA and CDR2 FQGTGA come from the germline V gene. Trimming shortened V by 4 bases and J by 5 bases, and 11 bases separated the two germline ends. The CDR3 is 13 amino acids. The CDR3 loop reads CASSSDRETEAFF. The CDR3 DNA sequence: TGTGCCAGCAGCTCAGACAGAGAGACTGAAGCTTTCTTT.

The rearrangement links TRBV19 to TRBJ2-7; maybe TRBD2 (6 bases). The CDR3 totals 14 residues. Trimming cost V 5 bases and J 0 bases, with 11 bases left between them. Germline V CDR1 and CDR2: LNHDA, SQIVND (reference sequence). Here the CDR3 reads CASSLGLSSYEQYF. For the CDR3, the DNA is TGTGCCAGTAGTTTGGGACTGAGCTCCTACGAGCAGTACTTC.

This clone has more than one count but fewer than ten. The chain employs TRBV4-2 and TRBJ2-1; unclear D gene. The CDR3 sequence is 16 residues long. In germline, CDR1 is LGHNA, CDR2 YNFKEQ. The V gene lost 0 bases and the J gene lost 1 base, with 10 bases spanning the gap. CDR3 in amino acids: CASSQERVQSYNEQFF. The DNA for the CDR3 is TGTGCCAGCAGCCAAGAACGGGTTCAATCCTACAATGAGCAGTTCTTC.

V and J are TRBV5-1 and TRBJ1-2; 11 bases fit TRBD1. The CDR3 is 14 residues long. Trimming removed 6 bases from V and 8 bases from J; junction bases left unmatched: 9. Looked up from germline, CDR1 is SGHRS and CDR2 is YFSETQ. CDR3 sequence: CASTPGQGALGYTF. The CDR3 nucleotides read TGCGCCAGCACCCCTGGACAGGGGGCGTTGGGCTACACCTTC.

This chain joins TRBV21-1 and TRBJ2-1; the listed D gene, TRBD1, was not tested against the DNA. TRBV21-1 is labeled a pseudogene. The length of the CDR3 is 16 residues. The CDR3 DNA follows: TGTGCCAGCAGCGGACCCGGGACAGGGAGGGGGAATGAGCAGTTCTTC. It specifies CASSGPGTGRGNEQFF.

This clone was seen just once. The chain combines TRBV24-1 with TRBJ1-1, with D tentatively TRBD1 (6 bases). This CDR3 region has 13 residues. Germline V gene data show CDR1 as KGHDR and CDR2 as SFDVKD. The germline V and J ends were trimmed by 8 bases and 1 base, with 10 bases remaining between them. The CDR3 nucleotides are TGTGCCACCACGGACAGCGCGAACACTGAAGCTTTCTTT. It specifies CATTDSANTEAFF.

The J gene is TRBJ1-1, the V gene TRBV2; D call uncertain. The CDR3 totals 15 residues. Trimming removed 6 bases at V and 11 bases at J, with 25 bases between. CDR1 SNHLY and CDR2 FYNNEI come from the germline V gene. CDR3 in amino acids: CASSPGEGRIESAFF. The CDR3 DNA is TGTGCCAGCAGCCCCGGGGAGGGAAGGATAGAATCGGCTTTCTTT.

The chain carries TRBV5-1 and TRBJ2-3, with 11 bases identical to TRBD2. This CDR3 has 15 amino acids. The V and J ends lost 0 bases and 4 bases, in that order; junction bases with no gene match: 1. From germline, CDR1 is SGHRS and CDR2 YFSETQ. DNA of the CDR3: TGCGCCAGCAGCTTGGAGGGACTAGCGGCAGATACGCAGTATTTT. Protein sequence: CASSLEGLAADTQYF.

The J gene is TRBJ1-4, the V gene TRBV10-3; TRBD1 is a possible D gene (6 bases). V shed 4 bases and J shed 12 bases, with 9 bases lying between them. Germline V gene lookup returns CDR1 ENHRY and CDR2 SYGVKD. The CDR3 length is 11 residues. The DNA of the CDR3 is TGTGCCATCAGTGGAGGGGGGGAACTGTTTTTT. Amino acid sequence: CAISGGGELFF.

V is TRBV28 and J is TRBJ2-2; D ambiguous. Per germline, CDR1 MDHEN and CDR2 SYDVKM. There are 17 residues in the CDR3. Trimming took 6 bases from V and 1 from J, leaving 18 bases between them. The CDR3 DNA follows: TGTGCCAGCAGCCTAACTGTATCGAAATGGAACACCGGGGAGCTGTTTTTT. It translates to CASSLTVSKWNTGELFF. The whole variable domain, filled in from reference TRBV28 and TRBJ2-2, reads DVKVTQSSRYLVKRTGEKVFLECVQDMDHENMFWYRQDPGLGLRLIYFSYDVKMKEKGDIPEGYSVSREKKERFSLILESASTNQTSMYLCASSLTVSKWNTGELFFGEGSRLTVL.

The CDR3 sequence: CASSASGSLFQETQYF. Written as DNA, the CDR3 is TGTGCCAGCTCGGCTAGCGGGAGCTTATTTCAAGAGACCCAGTACTTC. The V gene is TRBV28, the J gene TRBJ2-5; 10 bases are a match to TRBD2. Trimming removed 8 bases from V and 2 bases from J; junction bases left unmatched: 11. The germline V gene encodes CDR1 MDHEN and CDR2 SYDVKM. There are 16 residues in the CDR3.

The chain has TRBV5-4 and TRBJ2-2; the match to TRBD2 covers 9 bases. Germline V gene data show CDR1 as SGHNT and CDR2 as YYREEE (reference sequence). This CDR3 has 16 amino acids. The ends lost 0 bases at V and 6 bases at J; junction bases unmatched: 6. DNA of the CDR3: TGTGCCAGCAGCTTGGGGGAGCGGGAGGACCCCGGGGAGCTGTTTTTT. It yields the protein CASSLGEREDPGELFF.

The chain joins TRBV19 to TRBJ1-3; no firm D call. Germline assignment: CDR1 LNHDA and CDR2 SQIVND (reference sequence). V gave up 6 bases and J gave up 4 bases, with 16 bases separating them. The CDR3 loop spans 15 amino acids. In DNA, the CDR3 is TGTGCCAGTAGCCGAGGGCAGTCCGCGGGAAACACCATATATTTT. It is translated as CASSRGQSAGNTIYF.

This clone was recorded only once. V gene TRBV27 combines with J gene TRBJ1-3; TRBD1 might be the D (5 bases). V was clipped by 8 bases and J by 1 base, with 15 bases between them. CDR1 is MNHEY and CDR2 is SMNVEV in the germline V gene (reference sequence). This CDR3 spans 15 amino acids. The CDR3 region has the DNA TGTGCCAGCGGAGTTTCGGGGGGTTCTGGAAACACCATATATTTT. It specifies CASGVSGGSGNTIYF.

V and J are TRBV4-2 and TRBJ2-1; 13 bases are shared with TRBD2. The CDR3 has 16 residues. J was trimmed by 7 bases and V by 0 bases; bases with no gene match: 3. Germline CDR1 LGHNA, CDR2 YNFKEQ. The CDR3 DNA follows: TGTGCCAGCAGCCAAGAGGTGGGACTAGCGGGGAATGAGCAGTTCTTC. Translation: CASSQEVGLAGNEQFF.

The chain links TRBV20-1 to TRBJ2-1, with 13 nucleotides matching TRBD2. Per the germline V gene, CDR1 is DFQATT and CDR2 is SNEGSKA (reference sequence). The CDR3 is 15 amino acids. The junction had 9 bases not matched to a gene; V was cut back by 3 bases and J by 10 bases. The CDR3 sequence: CSASLTSGGSSEQFF. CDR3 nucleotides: TGCAGTGCTAGTCTGACTAGCGGGGGGTCCAGCGAGCAGTTCTTC.